The T cell receptor beta chain described here comes from a study of T cell responses to AZD1222 COVID-19 vaccine (dated by TCRdb to about 2021). The study in broad terms: AZD1222 recipients given second doses at about 4 weeks or at about 12 weeks were pooled, since spike-specific TCR depth and breadth were not found to differ between the two schedules. A total of 230 to 250 trial participants underwent TCR sequencing, of whom about 210 had received two doses of AZD1222 and some 25 had received two doses of the MenACWY control vaccine. Trial participants were enrolled by age into subgroups of 18-55, 56-69 and 70-plus years, and 148, 28 and 57 TCR-sequenced participants, respectively, were included in these subgroups. Overall study outcomes, separate from this receptor: Conclusions about previously exposed vaccinees are limited, since just six AZD1222 recipients were seropositive for SARS-CoV-2 at baseline. In the small 56-69-year group, the increase in depth fell short of significance, most likely because of low power. After two AZD1222 doses, spike-specific TCR breadth and depth were significantly higher than at day 0 and than in MenACWY recipients. Reportedly, almost half of the unique spike-specific TCRs recognized epitopes lying outside the regions that are mutated in the B.1.351 and B.1.1.7 variants. The whole spike protein was spanned by vaccine-associated CD4 TCRs, and dominant responses were seen in regions 160-218 and 743-854. No day 14 peak-response samples were available, so repertoires were characterized only after the peak T cell response. Participants were mostly white British, with more females than males. The authors suggested clonal diversity may have been underestimated.

The CDR3 regions of human TCRbeta chains were analyzed by immunosequencing. Per the authors' processing: TCRs in the repertoires were compared against a reference library of SARS-CoV-2-specific TCRs that had been generated with the MIRA antigen-specificity platform. Breadth was defined as the fraction of unique TCRs that were SARS-CoV-2-associated, and depth was defined as the fraction of total T cells that were SARS-CoV-2-associated. Using the MIRA data, each spike-specific TCR was assigned both to the spike region to which the TCR was reactive and to a CD4 or CD8 class. Log10-transformed breadth and depth values were compared by one-way ANOVA with Sidak's multiple comparisons tests. As stored in TCRdb, this immuneACCESS dataset retains in-frame rearrangements with V and J assigned. A fraction of the clones does not appear; measured against another copy, unresolved V genes explain less than half of the discrepancy, and the remainder lacks a known reason. The V and J calls and clone size come from that table; D and trimming were worked out from the DNA. This sample comprises 100,000 to 120,000 clones, about 86% of them detected only once. The ten largest clones take up 3.3% of the sample.

On this clone itself: Which antigen it targets is not known. Per-nucleotide qualities are absent, and no much larger clonotype sits a single base away.

The sample's time point, from its label and the paper: baseline before first vaccination. The vaccinee samples were drawn from two UK trials, COV001 and COV002, one of which was a single-blind randomized controlled phase 2/3 trial testing AZD1222 (ChAdOx1 nCoV-19) in healthy adults. For TCRbeta chain sequencing, PBMC samples were collected from trial participants at day 0 and at day 28 after the second dose. Sequences were derived from peripheral blood, sampled on day 0 of AZD1222 vaccination. The sequence was obtained from an adult in good health.

The CDR3 protein sequence reads: CASSPPGPLSGNTIYF. The sequence in DNA is TGTGCCAGCTCACCGCCGGGACCGCTCTCTGGAAACACCATATATTTT. The sequence links TRBV18 to TRBJ1-3, with a weak D call of TRBD1 (5 bases match). The CDR3 holds 16 amino acids from the cysteine to the phenylalanine. Here the CDR3 DNA is all that survives: 48 bases in frame from base 1. The germline ends are 12 bases apart after V is trimmed by 3 bases and J by 0 bases. The germline V gene sets CDR1 to KGHSH and CDR2 to LQKENI.